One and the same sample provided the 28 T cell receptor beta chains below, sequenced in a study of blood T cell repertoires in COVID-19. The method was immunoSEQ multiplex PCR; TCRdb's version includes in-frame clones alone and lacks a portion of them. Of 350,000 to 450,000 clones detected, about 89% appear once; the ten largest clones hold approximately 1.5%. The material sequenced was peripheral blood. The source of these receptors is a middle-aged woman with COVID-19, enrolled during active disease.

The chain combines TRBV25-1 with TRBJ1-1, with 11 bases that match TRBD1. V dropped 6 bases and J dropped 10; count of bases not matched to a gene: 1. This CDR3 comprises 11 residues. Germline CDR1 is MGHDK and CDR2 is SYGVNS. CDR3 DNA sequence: TGTGCCAGCAGGGACAGGGGGCGAGCTTTCTTT. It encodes CASRDRGRAFF.

The CDR3 loop is CATSDLSRENGYTF. The CDR3 bases are TGTGCCACCAGTGATTTAAGCAGGGAAAATGGCTACACCTTC. This chain uses TRBV24-1 with TRBJ1-2; the D gene is possibly TRBD1 (5 bases). This CDR3 is 14 amino acids long. Per germline, CDR1 KGHDR and CDR2 SFDVKD. Trimming shortened V by 1 base and J by 6 bases, and 11 bases separated the two germline ends.

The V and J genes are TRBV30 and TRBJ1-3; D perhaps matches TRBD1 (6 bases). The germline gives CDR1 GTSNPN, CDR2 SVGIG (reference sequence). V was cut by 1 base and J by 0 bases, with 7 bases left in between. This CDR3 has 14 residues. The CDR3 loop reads CAWSEGDSGNTIYF. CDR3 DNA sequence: TGTGCCTGGAGTGAGGGGGACTCTGGAAACACCATATATTTT.

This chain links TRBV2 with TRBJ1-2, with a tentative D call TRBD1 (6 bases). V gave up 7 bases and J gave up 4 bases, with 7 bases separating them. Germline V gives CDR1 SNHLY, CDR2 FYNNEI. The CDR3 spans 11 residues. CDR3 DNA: TGTGCCAGCATGGACAGCTATGGCTACACCTTC. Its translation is CASMDSYGYTF.

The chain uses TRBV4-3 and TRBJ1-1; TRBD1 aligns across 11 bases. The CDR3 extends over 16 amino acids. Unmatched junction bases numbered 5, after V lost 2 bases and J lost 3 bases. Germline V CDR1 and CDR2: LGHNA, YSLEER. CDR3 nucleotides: TGCGCCAGCAGCCAACGGGACAGGGGGAGGGACACTGAAGCTTTCTTT. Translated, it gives CASSQRDRGRDTEAFF.

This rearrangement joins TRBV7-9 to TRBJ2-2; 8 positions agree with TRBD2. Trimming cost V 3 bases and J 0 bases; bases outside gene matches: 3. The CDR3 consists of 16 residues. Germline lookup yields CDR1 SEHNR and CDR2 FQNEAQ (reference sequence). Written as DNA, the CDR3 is TGTGCCAGCAGCTTCGGCGGGGGGACGAACACCGGGGAGCTGTTTTTT. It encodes CASSFGGGTNTGELFF.

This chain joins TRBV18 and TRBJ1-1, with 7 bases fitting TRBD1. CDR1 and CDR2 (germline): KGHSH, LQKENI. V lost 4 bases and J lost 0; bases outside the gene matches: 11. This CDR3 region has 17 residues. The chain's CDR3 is CASSLYPTGTMNTEAFF. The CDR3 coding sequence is TGTGCCAGCTCACTTTATCCGACAGGGACCATGAACACTGAAGCTTTCTTT.

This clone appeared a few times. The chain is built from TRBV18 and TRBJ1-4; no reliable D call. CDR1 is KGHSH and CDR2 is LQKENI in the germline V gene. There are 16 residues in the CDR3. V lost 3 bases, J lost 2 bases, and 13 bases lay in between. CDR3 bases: TGTGCCAGCTCACCCTGGGCACCCACCACTAATGAAAAACTGTTTTTT. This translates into CASSPWAPTTNEKLFF.

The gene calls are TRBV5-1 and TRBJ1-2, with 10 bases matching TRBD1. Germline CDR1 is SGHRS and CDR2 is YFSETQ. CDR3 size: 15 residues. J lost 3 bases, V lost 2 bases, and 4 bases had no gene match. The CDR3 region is CASSFIGQGDYGYTF. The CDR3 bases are TGCGCCAGCAGCTTTATTGGACAGGGGGACTATGGCTACACCTTC. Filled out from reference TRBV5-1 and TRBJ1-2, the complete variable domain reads KAGVTQTPRYLIKTRGQQVTLSCSPISGHRSVSWYQQTPGQGLQFLFEYFSETQRNKGNFPGRFSGRQFSNSRSEMNVSTLELGDSALYLCASSFIGQGDYGYTFGSGTRLTVV.

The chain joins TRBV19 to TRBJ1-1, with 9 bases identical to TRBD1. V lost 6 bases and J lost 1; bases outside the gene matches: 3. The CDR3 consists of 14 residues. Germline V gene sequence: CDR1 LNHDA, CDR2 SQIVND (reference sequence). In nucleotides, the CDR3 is TGTGCCAGTAGAACAGGGGGCGGGAACACTGAAGCTTTCTTT. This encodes CASRTGGGNTEAFF.

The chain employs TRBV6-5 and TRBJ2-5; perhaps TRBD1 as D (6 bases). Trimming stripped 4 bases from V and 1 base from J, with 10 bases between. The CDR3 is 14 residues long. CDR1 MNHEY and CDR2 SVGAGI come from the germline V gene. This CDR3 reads CASSLDSRQETQYF. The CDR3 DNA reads TGTGCCAGCAGTTTGGACAGCCGCCAAGAGACCCAGTACTTC.

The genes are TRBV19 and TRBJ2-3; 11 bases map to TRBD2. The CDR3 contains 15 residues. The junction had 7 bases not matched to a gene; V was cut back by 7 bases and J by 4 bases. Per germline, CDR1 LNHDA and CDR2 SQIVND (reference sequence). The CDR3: CASKRVAGGPDTQYF. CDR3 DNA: TGTGCCAGTAAGAGGGTAGCGGGGGGGCCAGATACGCAGTATTTT.

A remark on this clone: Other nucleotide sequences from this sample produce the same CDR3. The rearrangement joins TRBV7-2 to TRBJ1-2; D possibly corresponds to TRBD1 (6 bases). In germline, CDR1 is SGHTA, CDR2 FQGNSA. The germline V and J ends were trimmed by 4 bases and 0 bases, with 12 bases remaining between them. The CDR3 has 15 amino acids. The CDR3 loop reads CASSSQGPSNYGYTF. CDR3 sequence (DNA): TGTGCCAGCAGCTCACAGGGACCTTCTAACTATGGCTACACCTTC.

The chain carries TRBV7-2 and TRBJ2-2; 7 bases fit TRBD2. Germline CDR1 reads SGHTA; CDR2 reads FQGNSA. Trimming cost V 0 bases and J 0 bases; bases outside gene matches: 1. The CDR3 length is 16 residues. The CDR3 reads CASSLAGGANTGELFF. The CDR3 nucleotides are TGTGCCAGCAGCTTAGCGGGGGGGGCGAACACCGGGGAGCTGTTTTTT.

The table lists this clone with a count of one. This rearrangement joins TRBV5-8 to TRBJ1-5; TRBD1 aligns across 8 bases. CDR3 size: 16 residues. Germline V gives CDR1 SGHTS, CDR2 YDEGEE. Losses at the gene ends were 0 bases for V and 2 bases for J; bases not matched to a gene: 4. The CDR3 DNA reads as TGTGCCAGCAGCTTGGGGGACAGGACGGGCAATCAGCCCCAGCATTTT. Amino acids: CASSLGDRTGNQPQHF.

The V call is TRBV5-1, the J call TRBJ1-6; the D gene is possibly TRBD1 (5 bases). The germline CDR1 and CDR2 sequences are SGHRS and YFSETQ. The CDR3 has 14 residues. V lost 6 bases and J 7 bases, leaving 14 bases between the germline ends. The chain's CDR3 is CASNRGAENSPLHF. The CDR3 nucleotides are TGCGCCAGCAATAGGGGCGCGGAAAATTCACCCCTCCACTTT.

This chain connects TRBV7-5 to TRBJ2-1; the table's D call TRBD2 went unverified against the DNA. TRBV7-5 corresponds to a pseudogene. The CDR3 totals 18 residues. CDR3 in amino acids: CARSNGGLPGLAIHEQFF. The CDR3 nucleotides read TGTGCCAGAAGCAATGGGGGCCTACCGGGACTAGCTATCCATGAGCAGTTCTTC.

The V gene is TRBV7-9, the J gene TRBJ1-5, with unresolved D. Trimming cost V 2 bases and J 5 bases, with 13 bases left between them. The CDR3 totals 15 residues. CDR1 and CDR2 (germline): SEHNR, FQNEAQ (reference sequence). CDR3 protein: CASSLQEGLDQPQHF. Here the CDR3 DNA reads TGTGCCAGCAGCTTACAGGAGGGCCTTGATCAGCCCCAGCATTTT.

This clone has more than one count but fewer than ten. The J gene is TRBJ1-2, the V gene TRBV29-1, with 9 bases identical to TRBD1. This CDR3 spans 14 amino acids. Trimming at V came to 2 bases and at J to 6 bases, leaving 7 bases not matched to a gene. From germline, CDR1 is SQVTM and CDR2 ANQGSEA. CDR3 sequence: CSVESPDRGDGYTF. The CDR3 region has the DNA TGCAGCGTTGAAAGCCCCGACAGGGGGGATGGCTACACCTTC. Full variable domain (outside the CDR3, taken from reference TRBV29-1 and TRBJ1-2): SAVISQKPSRDICQRGTSLTIQCQVDSQVTMMFWYRQQPGQSLTLIATANQGSEATYESGFVIDKFPISRPNLTFSTLTVSNMSPEDSSIYLCSVESPDRGDGYTFGSGTRLTVV.

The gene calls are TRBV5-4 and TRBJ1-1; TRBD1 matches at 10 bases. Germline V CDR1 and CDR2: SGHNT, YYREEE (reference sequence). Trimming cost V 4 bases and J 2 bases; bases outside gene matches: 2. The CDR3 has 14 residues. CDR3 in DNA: TGTGCCAGCAGCACGACAGGGGGCAACACTGAAGCTTTCTTT. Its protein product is CASSTTGGNTEAFF.

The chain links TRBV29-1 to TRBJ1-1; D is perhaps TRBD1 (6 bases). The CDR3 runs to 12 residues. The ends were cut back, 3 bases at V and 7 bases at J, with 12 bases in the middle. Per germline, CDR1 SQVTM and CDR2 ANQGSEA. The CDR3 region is CSVDGGQLEAFF. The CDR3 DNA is TGCAGCGTTGATGGGGGCCAGCTTGAAGCTTTCTTT.

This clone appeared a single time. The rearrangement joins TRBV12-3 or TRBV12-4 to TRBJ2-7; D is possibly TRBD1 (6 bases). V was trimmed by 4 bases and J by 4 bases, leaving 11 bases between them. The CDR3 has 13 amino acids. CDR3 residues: CASSYRDKYEQYF. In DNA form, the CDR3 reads TGTGCCAGCAGTTACCGGGACAAGTACGAGCAGTACTTC.

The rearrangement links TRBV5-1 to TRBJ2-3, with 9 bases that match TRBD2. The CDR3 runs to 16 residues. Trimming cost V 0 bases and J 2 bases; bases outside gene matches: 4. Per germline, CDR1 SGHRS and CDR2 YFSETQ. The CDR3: CASSLASGGFTDTQYF. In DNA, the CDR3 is TGCGCCAGCAGCTTGGCAAGCGGGGGGTTCACAGATACGCAGTATTTT.

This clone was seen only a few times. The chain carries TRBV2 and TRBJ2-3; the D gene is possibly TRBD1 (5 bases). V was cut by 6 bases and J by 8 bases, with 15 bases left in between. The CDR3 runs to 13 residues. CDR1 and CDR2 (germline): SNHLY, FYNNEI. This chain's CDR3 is CASRIQGMGTQYF. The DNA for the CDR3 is TGTGCCAGCAGGATCCAGGGAATGGGTACGCAGTATTTT.

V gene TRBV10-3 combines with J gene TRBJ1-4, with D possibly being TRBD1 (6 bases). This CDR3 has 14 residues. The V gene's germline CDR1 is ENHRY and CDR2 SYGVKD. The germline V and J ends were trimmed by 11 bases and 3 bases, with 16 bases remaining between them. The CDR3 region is CASGQTFANEKLFF. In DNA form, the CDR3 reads TGTGCCTCAGGACAGACCTTCGCTAATGAAAAACTGTTTTTT.

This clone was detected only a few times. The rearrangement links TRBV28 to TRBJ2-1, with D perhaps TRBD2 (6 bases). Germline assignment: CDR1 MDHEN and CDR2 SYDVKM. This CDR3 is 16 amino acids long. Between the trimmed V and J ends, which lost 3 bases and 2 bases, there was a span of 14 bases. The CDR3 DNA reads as TGTGCCAGCAGTTTCACCTTAGCGGACGCCTACAATGAGCAGTTCTTC. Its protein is CASSFTLADAYNEQFF.

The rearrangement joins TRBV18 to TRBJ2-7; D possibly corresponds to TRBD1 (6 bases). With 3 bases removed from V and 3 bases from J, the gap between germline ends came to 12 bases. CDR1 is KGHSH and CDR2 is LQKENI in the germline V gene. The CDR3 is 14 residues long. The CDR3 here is CASSPLQGVYEQYF. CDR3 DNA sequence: TGTGCCAGCTCACCTCTACAGGGTGTCTACGAGCAGTACTTC.

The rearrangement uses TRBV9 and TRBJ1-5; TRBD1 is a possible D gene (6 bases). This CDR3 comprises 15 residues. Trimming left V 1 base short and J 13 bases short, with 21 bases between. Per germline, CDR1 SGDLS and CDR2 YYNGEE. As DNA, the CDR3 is TGTGCCAGCAGCGTATCCCCAACCGGGGGGGGCCCGCAGCATTTT. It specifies CASSVSPTGGGPQHF.